The rows below give T cell receptor beta chains drawn from one sample of a study of blood T cell repertoires in COVID-19. Generated by immunoSEQ multiplex PCR, the TCRdb table keeps only in-frame clones and is missing some. This table holds over 350,000 clones, just over 85% found once. Sequencing was performed on peripheral blood. Source of these receptors: a woman aged 30 to 39 with active or convalescent COVID-19. The conserved cysteine and the conserved F or W are not part of the CDR3 here.

V: TRBV25-1
CDR3: ASSEYADYSPLH

V: TRBV7-2
CDR3: ASSLTTAGTEAF

V: TRBV3-1/TRBV3-2
CDR3: ASSQVGGPYGYT

V: TRBV4-1
CDR3: ASSQDGGYGYT

V: TRBV2
CDR3: ASTRRGLAETWNNEQF

V: TRBV5-4
CDR3: ASSDSAWGDEQF

V: TRBV19
CDR3: ASIASSNTEAF

V: TRBV6-4
CDR3: ASSIEVGTDTQY

V: TRBV5-6
CDR3: ASLGLAGSTGELF

V: TRBV7-2
CDR3: ASSLTTSGGASQETQY

V: TRBV10-1
CDR3: ASSESITAGYT

V: TRBV4-1
CDR3: ASSQGASGNTGELF

V: TRBV5-8
CDR3: ASRGIGSPLH